The 29 T cell receptor beta chains below all came from one sample that was sequenced in a study of human T cells and chemical hapten exposure. Individual cDNA molecules each carried unique molecular identifiers attached by the library. TCRdb independently ran MiXCR on the reads; one entry per CDR3 protein. The repertoire includes some 3,300 distinct CDR3 sequences, around half of them detected once, and under 6.5% sits in the top ten. Treatment specified: therapeutic diphenylcyclopropenone sensitization with weekly scalp DPC. Material: whole blood, obtained before DPC sensitization or 2, 6, or about 24 weeks after (not recorded which). Source of these receptors: an adult with alopecia areata. Some clones in this sample may be carry-over from other donors' samples. This table probably holds off-target reads from a library built for another chain.

The chain couples TRBV14 to TRBJ2-6; the D is unclear. Trimming took off 5 bases at V and 0 bases at J, with 5 bases between the two ends. This CDR3 has 14 residues. CDR1 is SGHDN, CDR2 FVKESK, per germline. CDR3 DNA sequence: TGTGCCAGCAGCTTTTTCTCTGGGGCCAACGTCCTGACTTTC. It specifies CASSFFSGANVLTF. Full variable domain (outside the CDR3, taken from reference TRBV14 and TRBJ2-6): EAGVTQFPSHSVIEKGQTVTLRCDPISGHDNLYWYRRVMGKEIKFLLHFVKESKQDESGMPNNRFLAERTGGTYSTLKVQPAELEDSGVYFCASSFFSGANVLTFGAGSRLTVL.

The chain joins TRBV15 to TRBJ2-7; 8 positions agree with TRBD1. CDR1 and CDR2 from the germline V gene are LNHNV and YYDKDF (reference sequence). The CDR3 is 16 amino acids. V dropped 1 base and J dropped 3; count of bases not matched to a gene: 8. The CDR3 nucleotides are TGTGCCACCAGCAGAGTTTCCGGGACAGGACACTACGAGCAGTACTTC. Residues: CATSRVSGTGHYEQYF.

This chain joins TRBV27 and TRBJ2-3; tentatively, D is TRBD1 (5 bases). Germline CDR1 is MNHEY and CDR2 is SMNVEV (reference sequence). V was clipped by 2 bases and J by 3 bases, with 9 bases between them. This CDR3 has 14 amino acids. CDR3 region: CASSLVRATDTQYF. In DNA, the CDR3 is TGTGCCAGCAGTTTAGTCAGGGCGACAGATACGCAGTATTTT.

The V and J genes are TRBV20-1 and TRBJ2-3; D might be TRBD1 or TRBD2, each matching 5 bases. Germline V lookup: CDR1 DFQATT, CDR2 SNEGSKA (reference sequence). Trimming left V 5 bases short and J 1 base short, with 13 bases between. The CDR3 length is 14 residues. CDR3 nucleotide sequence: TGCAGTGCTGCACTAGTGGGGGGCACAGATACGCAGTATTTT. It encodes CSAALVGGTDTQYF.

This clonotype was seen only a few times. This chain uses TRBV7-8 with TRBJ2-3; 9 bases map to TRBD1. Trimming removed 5 bases from V and 6 bases from J; junction bases left unmatched: 6. Per germline, CDR1 SGHVS and CDR2 FQNEAQ. The CDR3 consists of 14 residues. CDR3 DNA: TGTGCCAGCAGCCAGACAGGGGGAACCGATACGCAGTATTTT. Its translation is CASSQTGGTDTQYF.

This clonotype occurred a few times. The chain joins TRBV11-2 to TRBJ2-3, with D uncertain. Germline CDR1 is SGHAT and CDR2 is FQNNGV. This CDR3 region has 14 residues. Trimming took 2 bases from V and 4 from J, leaving 10 bases between them. This chain's CDR3 is CASSLWAEADTQYF. In nucleotides, the CDR3 is TGTGCCAGCAGCTTATGGGCCGAGGCAGATACGCAGTATTTT.

The J gene is TRBJ2-3, the V gene TRBV30; D gene unclear. Germline V gene lookup returns CDR1 GTSNPN and CDR2 SVGIG (reference sequence). Trimming cost V 4 bases and J 3 bases, with 11 bases left between them. This CDR3 contains 13 residues. In DNA form, the CDR3 reads TGTGCCTGGAACCCGAAGGGTACAGATACGCAGTATTTT. It yields the protein CAWNPKGTDTQYF. Supplemented by reference TRBV30 and TRBJ2-3, the full variable domain reads SQTIHQWPATLVQPVGSPLSLECTVEGTSNPNLYWYRQAAGRGLQLLFYSVGIGQISSEVPQNLSASRPQDRQFILSSKKLLLSDSGFYLCAWNPKGTDTQYFGPGTRLTVL.

This clonotype is termed large. V and J are TRBV10-3 and TRBJ2-1; D possibly corresponds to TRBD1 (6 bases). The CDR3 spans 12 residues. Trimming took off 10 bases at V and 9 bases at J, with 16 bases between the two ends. CDR1 is ENHRY and CDR2 is SYGVKD in the germline V gene. The CDR3, as DNA: TGTGCCACCCAACAGGGAAATACTGAGCAGTTCTTC. It codes for CATQQGNTEQFF.

This clonotype is a singleton in its sample. V gene TRBV7-3 combines with J gene TRBJ2-2; 10 bases fit TRBD1. Germline CDR1 SGHTA, CDR2 FQGTGA. The length of the CDR3 is 17 residues. V shed 1 base, J shed 1 base, and the junction held 3 bases outside the gene matches. The CDR3 sequence is CASSLRGQGKNTGELFF. DNA for the CDR3: TGTGCCAGCAGCTTAAGGGGACAGGGGAAGAACACCGGGGAGCTGTTTTTT.

This clonotype was observed a handful of times. The J gene is TRBJ2-5, the V gene TRBV7-2, with a tentative D call TRBD2 (5 bases). This CDR3 spans 14 amino acids. The V gene lost 0 bases and the J gene lost 2 bases, with 7 bases spanning the gap. CDR1 SGHTA and CDR2 FQGNSA come from the germline V gene. CDR3 protein: CASSLADWQETQYF. The CDR3 DNA sequence: TGTGCCAGCAGCTTAGCGGACTGGCAAGAGACCCAGTACTTC.

This chain connects TRBV29-1 to TRBJ2-7; D is possibly TRBD1 (6 bases). With 6 bases removed from V and 3 bases from J, the gap between germline ends came to 15 bases. Germline assignment: CDR1 SQVTM and CDR2 ANQGSEA. The CDR3 has 13 amino acids. The CDR3 is CSVKPGASYEQYF. The CDR3, as DNA: TGCAGCGTGAAACCAGGGGCCAGCTACGAGCAGTACTTC.

The V and J genes are TRBV20-1 and TRBJ2-7, with D unresolved. Trimming shortened V by 2 bases and J by 4 bases, and 6 bases separated the two germline ends. Germline V lookup: CDR1 DFQATT, CDR2 SNEGSKA (reference sequence). The CDR3 has 11 amino acids. CDR3 sequence reads: CSARRAYEQYF. DNA for the CDR3: TGCAGTGCTAGAAGAGCTTACGAGCAGTACTTC.

This clonotype was observed a handful of times. The V gene is TRBV6-1, the J gene TRBJ1-5, with D maybe TRBD1 (5 bases). The CDR3 has 15 residues. V lost 2 bases and J lost 6, with 14 bases in between. The germline V gene has CDR1 MNHNS and CDR2 SASEGT. CDR3 amino acids: CASSELGQGGQPQHF. The DNA of the CDR3 is TGTGCCAGCAGTGAATTGGGGCAGGGAGGTCAGCCCCAGCATTTT.

V usage is TRBV4-1 and J usage is TRBJ2-3, with unresolved D. The CDR3 loop spans 12 amino acids. V was clipped by 0 bases and J by 12 bases, with 10 bases between them. Germline values: CDR1 MGHRA, CDR2 YSYEKL. CDR3 residues: CASSQDGLSQYF. The CDR3 nucleotides are TGCGCCAGCAGCCAAGATGGTCTTAGTCAGTATTTT.

The CDR3 coding sequence is TGTGCCAGCAGCCAACCCCGGGGGACAAGATCCTACGAGCAGTACTTC. It encodes CASSQPRGTRSYEQYF. This chain connects TRBV14 to TRBJ2-7; either TRBD1 or TRBD2 may supply D (6 bases each). Germline V gene data show CDR1 as SGHDN and CDR2 as FVKESK. V was shortened by 2 bases and J by 1 base, with 15 bases between the two germline ends. The CDR3 sequence is 16 residues long.

This clonotype has more than one count but fewer than ten. The chain is built from TRBV6-2 or TRBV6-3 and TRBJ2-7, with D perhaps matching TRBD1 or TRBD2 (5 bases each). CDR3 length: 12 amino acids. V lost 11 bases, J lost 4 bases, and 15 bases lay in between. Germline CDR1 is MNHEY and CDR2 is SVGEGT. The CDR3 bases are TGTGCCGGTGGGGAAGAGGGGTACGAGCAGTACTTC. This sequence encodes CAGGEEGYEQYF.

V gene TRBV7-9 combines with J gene TRBJ2-1, with 9 positions matching TRBD1. V lost 3 bases to trimming and J lost 4 bases; unmatched junction nucleotides: 4. This CDR3 spans 15 amino acids. CDR1 SEHNR and CDR2 FQNEAQ come from the germline V gene (reference sequence). The CDR3 sequence is CASSFGTGNYNEQFF. The CDR3 bases are TGTGCCAGCAGCTTTGGGACAGGGAATTACAATGAGCAGTTCTTC.

The sample holds a few counts of this clonotype. This chain joins TRBV18 and TRBJ2-4; TRBD1 matches at 7 bases. The CDR3 consists of 13 residues. Looked up from germline, CDR1 is KGHSH and CDR2 is LQKENI. Trimming at V came to 3 bases and at J to 4 bases, leaving 0 bases not matched to a gene. CDR3 nucleotides: TGTGCCAGCTCACCGGGACAGAAAAACATTCAGTACTTC. Its translation: CASSPGQKNIQYF.

This chain uses TRBV6-5 with TRBJ2-3; D might be TRBD2 (6 bases). CDR1 is MNHEY and CDR2 is SVGAGI in the germline V gene. V lost 4 bases to trimming and J lost 4 bases, with 6 bases between them. The CDR3 runs 12 residues. The CDR3 reads CASSWGADTQYF. The CDR3 nucleotides read TGTGCCAGCAGTTGGGGGGCAGATACGCAGTATTTT.

A remark on this clonotype: One end of the junction is discordant with germline, which a read error may explain. The J gene is TRBJ2-1, the V gene TRBV5-3, with TRBD2 matching 10 bases. TRBV5-3 is an ORF, with its function uncertain. The CDR3 consists of 16 residues. CDR3 sequence (DNA): TGCGCCAGAAGCTTGGAAAGCGGGGGGGCGAGGAATGAGCAGTTCTTC. Protein: CARSLESGGARNEQFF.

There are a few counts of this clonotype. The chain employs TRBV5-1 and TRBJ2-3; D unclear. Between the trimmed V and J ends, which lost 6 bases and 9 bases, there was a span of 11 bases. CDR3 length: 11 residues. Germline CDR1 is SGHRS and CDR2 is YFSETQ. The CDR3 loop is CASKKEETQYF. Here the CDR3 DNA reads TGCGCCAGCAAGAAGGAAGAAACGCAGTATTTT.

This chain uses TRBV7-9 with TRBJ2-3; perhaps TRBD2 as D (6 bases). The CDR3 is made up of 16 amino acids. V was clipped by 0 bases and J by 3 bases, with 13 bases between them. The germline V gene encodes CDR1 SEHNR and CDR2 FQNEAQ (reference sequence). This chain's CDR3 is CASSLAPGVETDTQYF. The CDR3, as DNA: TGTGCCAGCAGCTTAGCCCCGGGGGTCGAAACAGATACGCAGTATTTT.

V and J are TRBV7-6 and TRBJ2-1, with 7 bases identical to TRBD2. V dropped 6 bases and J dropped 0; count of bases not matched to a gene: 17. Germline CDR1 and CDR2: SGHVS and FNYEAQ. The CDR3 covers 19 residues. The CDR3 reads CASRGRVDSGRSSYNEQFF. The CDR3 DNA is TGTGCCAGCAGAGGCCGGGTGGATAGCGGGCGAAGCTCCTACAATGAGCAGTTCTTC.

V is TRBV7-9 and J is TRBJ2-3, with TRBD2 matching over 8 bases. This CDR3 contains 16 residues. Trimming at V came to 2 bases and at J to 2 bases, leaving 6 bases not matched to a gene. Germline CDR1 reads SEHNR; CDR2 reads FQNEAQ (reference sequence). The CDR3 DNA is TGTGCCAGCAGCTTATTGGCGGGGGGCCACACAGATACGCAGTATTTT. This gives the protein CASSLLAGGHTDTQYF.

This clonotype occurred once. The rearrangement links TRBV3-1 to TRBJ2-3; D might be TRBD2 (5 bases). V lost 4 bases and J lost 0, with 20 bases in between. In germline, CDR1 is LGHDT, CDR2 YNNKEL (reference sequence). The CDR3 sequence is 18 residues long. CDR3 sequence: CASSPTPRAPSSTDTQYF. For the CDR3, the DNA is TGTGCCAGCAGCCCTACCCCGAGGGCTCCTTCTAGCACAGATACGCAGTATTTT.

This clonotype was observed once. The chain recombines TRBV20-1 with TRBJ1-1; D is undetermined. The V and J ends lost 1 base and 10 bases respectively, with 13 bases between them. Looked up from germline, CDR1 is DFQATT and CDR2 is SNEGSKA (reference sequence). This CDR3 spans 12 amino acids. CDR3 coding DNA: TGCAGTGCTAGAGGCGGAGGGCTCGGAGCTTTCTTT. It encodes CSARGGGLGAFF.

This clonotype was seen only a few times. The CDR3 nucleotides are TGTGCCAGCAGTGAGCAGAACCAGGATACGCAGTATTTT. Residues: CASSEQNQDTQYF. This sequence joins TRBV2 and TRBJ2-3; no clear D gene. The CDR3 is 13 amino acids. Trimming cost V 3 bases and J 6 bases, with 10 bases left between them. Germline values: CDR1 SNHLY, CDR2 FYNNEI.

This chain uses TRBV29-1 with TRBJ2-7, with D tentatively TRBD1 or TRBD2 (5 bases each). CDR1 and CDR2 (germline): SQVTM, ANQGSEA. The ends were cut back, 6 bases at V and 5 bases at J, with 17 bases in the middle. The CDR3 runs 13 residues. The CDR3: CSVISGTQDEQYF. CDR3 in DNA: TGCAGCGTCATCTCCGGGACCCAGGACGAGCAGTACTTC.

Relative to its sample, this clonotype is large. The rearrangement joins TRBV3-1 to TRBJ2-2, with 11 bases matching TRBD2. This CDR3 region has 14 residues. The trim removed 6 bases at V and 5 bases at J, leaving 2 bases unmatched. Germline loops: CDR1 LGHDT, CDR2 YNNKEL (reference sequence). The CDR3, as DNA: TGTGCCAGCAGTCGGACTAGCGGGACCGGGGAGCTGTTTTTT. Encoded protein: CASSRTSGTGELFF. Full variable domain (remainder filled in from reference TRBV3-1 and TRBJ2-2): DTAVSQTPKYLVTQMGNDKSIKCEQNLGHDTMYWYKQDSKKFLKIMFSYNNKELIINETVPNRFSPKSPDKAHLNLHINSLELGDSAVYFCASSRTSGTGELFFGEGSRLTVL.